This entry concerns a single T cell receptor beta chain. Germline V gene sequence: CDR1 SGHAT, CDR2 FQNNGV. This CDR3 is 14 amino acids long. V shed 3 bases and J shed 5 bases, with 14 bases lying between them. The record originates from a study of cytomegalovirus exposure and HLA in healthy donors. Study-wide background: Of all 400 or so donors who were genotyped, roughly 81% belonged to the Caucasian-associated ancestry cluster.

The PCR contained 60 Vbeta and 13 Jbeta primers. TCRdb keeps only in-frame clones here, not all; method: immunoSEQ multiplex PCR. Of about 240,000 clones in the sample, around 81% were seen once. Specimen: PBMCs. The chain links TRBV11-2 to TRBJ2-7, with D tentatively TRBD2 (5 bases). This sequence was found in a woman aged 55-75 years in good health and CMV-seropositive. CDR3 in DNA: TGTGCCAGCAGCTTTGGGAGCGGCCCTAACGAGCAGTACTTC. Translated, it gives CASSFGSGPNEQYF.